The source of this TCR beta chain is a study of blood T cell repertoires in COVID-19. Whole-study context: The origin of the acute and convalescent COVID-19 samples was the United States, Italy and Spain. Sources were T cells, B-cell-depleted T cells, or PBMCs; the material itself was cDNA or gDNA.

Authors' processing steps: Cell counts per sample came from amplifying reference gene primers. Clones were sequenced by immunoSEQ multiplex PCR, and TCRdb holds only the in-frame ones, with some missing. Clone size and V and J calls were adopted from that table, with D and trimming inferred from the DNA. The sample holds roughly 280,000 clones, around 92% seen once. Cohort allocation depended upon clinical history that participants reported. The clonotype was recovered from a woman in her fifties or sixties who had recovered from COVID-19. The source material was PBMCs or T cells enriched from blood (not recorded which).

CDR3 protein: CASSPYGGVNNEQFF. CDR3 DNA sequence: TGCGCCAGCAGCCCTTACGGCGGGGTCAACAATGAGCAGTTCTTC. The V gene is TRBV4-1, the J gene TRBJ2-1; possibly TRBD2 for D (6 bases). Trimming stripped 4 bases from V and 5 bases from J, with 15 bases between. The CDR3 loop spans 15 amino acids. Germline lookup yields CDR1 MGHRA and CDR2 YSYEKL.